These 31 T cell receptor beta chains were sequenced from one sample in a study of blood T cells in healthy people across ages. Together with a sample-barcoded 5' primer, a J-beta primer mix was included in a second PCR lasting roughly 7 to 11 cycles. TCRdb called the 5' RACE reads again in MiXCR, with one record for every CDR3 protein. This sample has 800,000 or so distinct CDR3 sequences, with 55% to 65% found just once. Sequencing was performed on blood. The receptors come from a man aged 30 to 45 in good health.

The rearrangement joins TRBV20-1 to TRBJ2-3; 9 bases are a match to TRBD2. CDR3 size: 16 residues. Germline trimming cut 1 base from V and 1 base from J; bases unmatched to any gene: 6. CDR1 DFQATT and CDR2 SNEGSKA come from the germline V gene (reference sequence). The CDR3 nucleotides are TGCAGTGCTAGAGTTAGCGGGGGAAGTGGCACAGATACGCAGTATTTT. As protein: CSARVSGGSGTDTQYF.

The CDR3 reads CASSLVAPTNYGYTF. The CDR3 DNA is TGTGCCAGCAGCTTAGTTGCCCCTACTAACTATGGCTACACCTTC. This sequence joins TRBV7-8 and TRBJ1-2; no firm D call. The germline CDR1 and CDR2 sequences are SGHVS and FQNEAQ. The CDR3 extends over 15 amino acids. Deletions cut 1 base from V and 0 bases from J, with 9 bases between.

This chain uses TRBV6-6 with TRBJ1-2; the D is unclear. CDR1 and CDR2 from the germline V gene are MNHNY and SVGAGI (reference sequence). The CDR3 contains 17 residues. With 2 bases removed from V and 1 base from J, the gap between germline ends came to 17 bases. For the CDR3, the DNA is TGTGCCAGCAGTTACCCCAAGGGCCCGGAGGGTAACTATGGCTACACCTTC. Translating gives CASSYPKGPEGNYGYTF.

This clonotype has a handful of counts. V and J are TRBV7-2 and TRBJ2-1; TRBD2 matches at 14 bases. In germline, CDR1 is SGHTA, CDR2 FQGNSA. V lost 5 bases and J lost 7; bases outside the gene matches: 10. The CDR3 length is 17 residues. The CDR3: CASSQTSGGAAGNEQFF. The DNA for the CDR3 is TGTGCCAGCAGCCAGACTAGCGGGGGGGCCGCTGGAAATGAGCAGTTCTTC. Based on the CDR3 plus reference TRBV7-2 and TRBJ2-1, the full variable domain is GAGVSQSPSNKVTEKGKDVELRCDPISGHTALYWYRQSLGQGLEFLIYFQGNSAPDKSGLPSDRFSAERTGGSVSTLTIQRTQQEDSAVYLCASSQTSGGAAGNEQFFGPGTRLTVL.

The chain employs TRBV3-1 and TRBJ2-2; 7 bases are a match to TRBD1. The V gene end was trimmed by 5 bases and the J gene end by 7 bases; junction bases not matched to a gene: 4. This CDR3 has 13 residues. Germline V gene data show CDR1 as LGHDT and CDR2 as YNNKEL (reference sequence). The CDR3 nucleotides read TGTGCCAGCAGCGACAGGGCTATCGGGGAGCTGTTTTTT. It encodes CASSDRAIGELFF.

V is TRBV29-1 and J is TRBJ1-2; no clear D gene. Germline CDR1 and CDR2: SQVTM and ANQGSEA. The CDR3 is made up of 13 amino acids. Trimming removed 4 bases from V and 4 bases from J, with 13 bases in between. The CDR3 sequence is CSVVAGDGYGYTF. The CDR3 DNA reads as TGCAGCGTTGTCGCAGGAGACGGCTATGGCTACACCTTC.

The chain joins TRBV2 to TRBJ2-5, with 10 nucleotides matching TRBD2. With 6 bases clipped from V and 6 bases from J, the junction kept 10 bases outside the gene matches. Germline V gene sequence: CDR1 SNHLY, CDR2 FYNNEI. This CDR3 contains 15 residues. CDR3 sequence reads: CASSPVAGGYKTQYF. CDR3 in DNA: TGTGCCAGCAGCCCAGTAGCGGGGGGTTACAAGACCCAGTACTTC.

The chain recombines TRBV7-9 with TRBJ2-3, with D possibly being TRBD2 (6 bases). The V gene's germline CDR1 is SEHNR and CDR2 FQNEAQ (reference sequence). The V end lost 2 bases, the J end lost 5 bases, and 8 bases lay between the germline ends. CDR3 length: 13 amino acids. The CDR3 DNA is TGTGCCAGCAGCTTACGGGGGAAAGATACGCAGTATTTT. Translation gives CASSLRGKDTQYF.

This clonotype appeared once. This chain uses TRBV7-2 with TRBJ2-7; the D is unclear. Trimming took 5 bases from V and 3 from J, leaving 5 bases between them. This CDR3 is 11 amino acids long. Germline V lookup: CDR1 SGHTA, CDR2 FQGNSA. The CDR3 nucleotides read TGTACCAGCAGCCCATTCTACGAGCAGTACTTC. Its protein product is CTSSPFYEQYF.

In the case of this clonotype: The junction shows a germline mismatch at one end, possibly a read error. The rearrangement uses TRBV4-2 and TRBJ2-7; D may match TRBD1 or TRBD2 (6 bases each). The CDR3 is 13 amino acids. In germline, CDR1 is LGHNA, CDR2 YNFKEQ. Here the CDR3 DNA reads TGTGTCAGCAGGGGACTCGCATCCTACGAGCAGTACTTC. It encodes CVSRGLASYEQYF.

V usage is TRBV5-1 and J usage is TRBJ2-1; 7 bases are shared with TRBD1. The ends lost 7 bases at V and 2 bases at J; junction bases unmatched: 9. CDR1 is SGHRS and CDR2 is YFSETQ in the germline V gene. The length of the CDR3 is 15 residues. CDR3 coding DNA: TGCGCCAGCGGTATCGCCGGGACAGCCTACAATGAGCAGTTCTTC. This codes for CASGIAGTAYNEQFF.

The chain recombines TRBV13 with TRBJ2-4; 12 nucleotides align to TRBD2. The CDR3 is 20 residues long. The germline CDR1 and CDR2 sequences are PRHDT and FYEKMQ (reference sequence). V lost 7 bases and J lost 0; bases outside the gene matches: 16. This chain's CDR3 is CASTLRDGLAGPLAKNIQYF. The CDR3 DNA reads as TGTGCCAGCACTCTAAGGGATGGACTAGCGGGGCCTCTAGCCAAAAACATTCAGTACTTC.

The rearrangement joins TRBV7-2 to TRBJ2-5; no reliable D call. Germline CDR1 is SGHTA and CDR2 is FQGNSA. V lost 5 bases and J lost 9, with 10 bases in between. The CDR3 has 11 amino acids. The CDR3 nucleotides read TGTGCCAGCAGCCAACAGAATGCCCAGTACTTC. It specifies CASSQQNAQYF.

This clonotype was counted only a few times. This sequence joins TRBV6-6 and TRBJ2-7; D unclear. CDR1 and CDR2 from the germline V gene are MNHNY and SVGAGI (reference sequence). With 0 bases removed from V and 6 bases from J, the gap between germline ends came to 12 bases. The CDR3 sequence is 14 residues long. CDR3 sequence (DNA): TGTGCCAGCAGTTACTCGAGTTTGGCAGGCGAGCAGTACTTC. Protein: CASSYSSLAGEQYF.

The gene calls are TRBV20-1 and TRBJ2-5; the match to TRBD1 covers 10 bases. V was clipped by 7 bases and J by 11 bases; unmatched bases: 16. The germline CDR1 and CDR2 sequences are DFQATT and SNEGSKA (reference sequence). CDR3 length: 14 amino acids. DNA of the CDR3: TGCAGTGTTACTCCGGGACAGGGGCGCCCCGGGCAGTACTTC. Protein product: CSVTPGQGRPGQYF.

This clonotype appeared a few times. This chain connects TRBV12-3 or TRBV12-4 to TRBJ2-3, with D maybe TRBD1 (7 bases). Trimming cost V 6 bases and J 1 base, with 11 bases left between them. The CDR3 runs 14 residues. CDR3 in amino acids: CASREGAGTDTQYF. The CDR3 DNA sequence: TGTGCCAGCAGGGAGGGGGCTGGCACAGATACGCAGTATTTT.

The CDR3, as DNA: TGTGCCAGCAGCTTAGAGGCCGGGGGGCTCGGCTCCTACAATGAGCAGTTCTTC. Translation: CASSLEAGGLGSYNEQFF. V usage is TRBV7-2 and J usage is TRBJ2-1; possibly TRBD2 for D (7 bases). Deletions cut 1 base from V and 0 bases from J, with 16 bases between. This CDR3 comprises 18 residues. The germline V gene encodes CDR1 SGHTA and CDR2 FQGNSA.

This chain joins TRBV20-1 and TRBJ2-4, with D perhaps TRBD1 (6 bases). The end of the DNA fits TRBJ2-5 better, so the J call may be wrong. The CDR3 spans 16 residues. Germline assignment: CDR1 DFQATT and CDR2 SNEGSKA (reference sequence). DNA for the CDR3: TGCAGCCTAACCCCGGCAGGGGCGATTCGGAGGGAGACCCAGTACTTC. This translates into CSLTPAGAIRRETQYF.

V usage is TRBV6-1 and J usage is TRBJ2-7; D not certain. Germline values: CDR1 MNHNS, CDR2 SASEGT. The CDR3 consists of 14 residues. Trimming removed 8 bases from V and 6 bases from J, with 20 bases in between. The CDR3 DNA sequence: TGTGCCAGCGGTAGAGAACGAACCAGGTCCGAGCAGTACTTC. It specifies CASGRERTRSEQYF.

This clonotype was picked up a small number of times. The V gene is TRBV6-1, the J gene TRBJ2-5; 8 bases are a match to TRBD1. This CDR3 has 15 amino acids. The V segment lost 6 bases and the J segment 5 bases; nucleotides outside the gene matches: 11. The germline gives CDR1 MNHNS, CDR2 SASEGT. CDR3 loop: CASSPYQGAVETQYF. The CDR3 DNA is TGTGCCAGCAGCCCATACCAGGGGGCTGTGGAGACCCAGTACTTC.

The chain carries TRBV15 and TRBJ1-1; no reliable D call. The CDR3 extends over 13 amino acids. Trimming removed 0 bases at V and 3 bases at J, with 5 bases between. Per germline, CDR1 LNHNV and CDR2 YYDKDF (reference sequence). CDR3 protein: CATSRDRYTEAFF. CDR3 in DNA: TGTGCCACCAGCAGAGATCGGTACACTGAAGCTTTCTTT.

The J gene is TRBJ2-4, the V gene TRBV14; maybe TRBD1 (5 bases). Trimming took off 0 bases at V and 0 bases at J, with 6 bases between the two ends. The CDR3 runs to 15 residues. The V gene's germline CDR1 is SGHDN and CDR2 FVKESK. This chain's CDR3 is CASSQDQGAKNIQYF. CDR3 bases: TGTGCCAGCAGCCAAGACCAGGGAGCCAAAAACATTCAGTACTTC.

This clonotype was found a few times. A single base separates this from a much larger clone, so it may be a read error. V and J are TRBV5-1 and TRBJ2-7, with TRBD2 identical over 10 bases. The CDR3 is 14 residues long. Germline trimming cut 4 bases from V and 2 bases from J; bases unmatched to any gene: 3. Germline CDR1 reads SGHRS; CDR2 reads YFSETQ. The CDR3 is CASSVSGRAYEQYF. The CDR3 DNA follows: TGCGCCAGCAGCGTGAGCGGGAGGGCCTACGAGCAGTACTTC.

A remark on this clonotype: Its ends do not fully match the called genes, so a read error is possible. The V call is TRBV7-9, the J call TRBJ2-5; TRBD1 might be the D (6 bases). The DNA end is a closer match to TRBJ2-7, so the J assignment may be wrong. This CDR3 spans 12 amino acids. Germline CDR1 is SEHNR and CDR2 is FQNEAQ (reference sequence). The chain's CDR3 is CAGSSQGYEQYF. CDR3 DNA sequence: TGTGCCGGCAGCTCACAGGGATACGAGCAGTACTTC.

The chain employs TRBV18 and TRBJ1-2; 8 bases are a match to TRBD1. CDR1 is KGHSH and CDR2 is LQKENI in the germline V gene. There are 16 residues in the CDR3. V dropped 3 bases and J dropped 4; count of bases not matched to a gene: 10. The CDR3 nucleotides read TGTGCCAGCTCACCTACCGAGGGGGACAGGATCTATGGCTACACCTTC. It translates to CASSPTEGDRIYGYTF.

CDR3 nucleotide sequence: TGTGCCAGCAGCCCAGTACAGGACAGGGGAGGGGATGGCTACACCTTC. Translation gives CASSPVQDRGGDGYTF. The rearrangement uses TRBV7-9 and TRBJ1-2; 9 bases line up with TRBD1. Germline CDR1 reads SEHNR; CDR2 reads FQNEAQ (reference sequence). The junction had 13 bases not matched to a gene; V was cut back by 5 bases and J by 6 bases. This CDR3 comprises 16 residues.

This clonotype was recorded a few times. V usage is TRBV7-2 and J usage is TRBJ2-1, with D hard to call. The CDR3 is 12 residues long. The V and J ends lost 5 bases and 3 bases respectively, with 5 bases between them. Looked up from germline, CDR1 is SGHTA and CDR2 is FQGNSA. CDR3 residues: CASSLYYNEQFF. The DNA for the CDR3 is TGTGCCAGCAGCCTATACTACAATGAGCAGTTCTTC.

The rearrangement uses TRBV5-1 and TRBJ1-2, with 9 bases matching TRBD1. This CDR3 is built from 16 residues. V shed 4 bases and J 4 bases; nucleotides not matched to a gene: 11. Per the germline V gene, CDR1 is SGHRS and CDR2 is YFSETQ. CDR3 nucleotides: TGCGCCAGCAGCCCAGCCGGGACAGGGTATAGCTATGGCTACACCTTC. Its protein product is CASSPAGTGYSYGYTF.

The chain employs TRBV3-1 and TRBJ2-1; the D gene is possibly TRBD1 (6 bases). Germline CDR1 and CDR2: LGHDT and YNNKEL (reference sequence). Trimming left V 2 bases short and J 0 bases short, with 11 bases between. The CDR3 has 16 residues. This CDR3 reads CASSQQGKNSYNEQFF. The CDR3 region has the DNA TGTGCCAGCAGCCAACAGGGGAAGAACTCCTACAATGAGCAGTTCTTC.

The V and J genes are TRBV3-1 and TRBJ1-6; 11 nucleotides agree with TRBD1. This CDR3 is built from 17 residues. Trimming cost V 8 bases and J 0 bases; bases outside gene matches: 6. Germline CDR1 is LGHDT and CDR2 is YNNKEL (reference sequence). CDR3 DNA sequence: TGTGCCAGCGGACAGGGGGCGTGGAGCTCCTATAATTCACCCCTCCACTTT. Translated: CASGQGAWSSYNSPLHF.

The V call is TRBV19, the J call TRBJ1-4, with D tentatively TRBD1 (5 bases). Trimming removed 11 bases from V and 0 bases from J, with 16 bases in between. The CDR3 consists of 15 residues. CDR1 is LNHDA and CDR2 is SQIVND in the germline V gene (reference sequence). CDR3: CAGRIGGPTNEKLFF. In DNA, the CDR3 is TGTGCCGGTCGTATCGGGGGACCAACTAATGAAAAACTGTTTTTT.